Detailed here is one TCR beta chain. Its specificity is not known. These data are taken from a study of T cell responses to AZD1222 COVID-19 vaccine. General study findings and limits: Donors skewed white British and female; clonal diversity was possibly underestimated. Baseline seropositivity characterized only a handful of AZD1222 recipients. Mapped onto spike, vaccine-associated CD4 TCRs spanned it and were dominant at 160-218 and 743-854. Repertoires were sampled only after the peak T cell response.

Here immunoSEQ multiplex PCR was the method, and the copy in TCRdb shows in-frame clones only, minus some. The table has about 130,000 clones, roughly 82% seen once. The length of the CDR3 is 13 residues. V was clipped by 6 bases and J by 8 bases; unmatched bases: 8. This chain connects TRBV12-3 or TRBV12-4 to TRBJ1-1; 8 bases are a match to TRBD1. The receptor was derived from an adult in good health. Sequences were derived from peripheral blood, sampled on day 0 of AZD1222 vaccination. DNA for the CDR3: TGTGCCAGCAGCTACGGGACAGGCGGGGAAGCTTTCTTT. This gives the protein CASSYGTGGEAFF.